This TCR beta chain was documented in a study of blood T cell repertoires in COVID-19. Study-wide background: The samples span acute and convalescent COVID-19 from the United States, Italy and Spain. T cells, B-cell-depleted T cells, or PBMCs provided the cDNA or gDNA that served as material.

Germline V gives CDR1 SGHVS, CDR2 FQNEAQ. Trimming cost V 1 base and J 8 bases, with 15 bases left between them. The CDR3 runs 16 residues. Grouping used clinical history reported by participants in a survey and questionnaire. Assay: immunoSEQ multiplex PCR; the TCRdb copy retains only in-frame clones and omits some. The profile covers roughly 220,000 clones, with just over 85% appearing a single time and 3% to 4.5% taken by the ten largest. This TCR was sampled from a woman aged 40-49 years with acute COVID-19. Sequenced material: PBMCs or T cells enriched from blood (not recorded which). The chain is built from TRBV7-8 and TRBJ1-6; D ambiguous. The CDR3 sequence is CASSLETISVYSPLHF. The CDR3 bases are TGTGCCAGCAGCTTAGAGACAATATCGGTTTATTCACCCCTCCACTTT. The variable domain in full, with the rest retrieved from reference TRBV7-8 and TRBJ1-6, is GAGVSQSPRYKVAKRGQDVALRCDPISGHVSLFWYQQALGQGPEFLTYFQNEAQLDKSGLPSDRFFAERPEGSVSTLKIQRTQQEDSAVYLCASSLETISVYSPLHFGNGTRLTVT.